This T cell receptor beta chain derives from a study of CD8+CD57+ T cells in acquired aplastic anemia. For the study at large: The study obtained an average of around 3.4 ug of DNA from sorted CD4+ and CD8+ cells.

In its sample, this clonotype was seen many times. Germline V lookup: CDR1 LNHDA, CDR2 SQIVND (reference sequence). Trimming took 5 bases from V and 0 from J, leaving 14 bases between them. This CDR3 comprises 16 residues. Template material for TCR beta VDJ and CDR3 profiling consisted of genomic DNA. TCRdb redid the calling of the reads with MiXCR, one entry per CDR3 protein. The data show about 290,000 distinct CDR3 sequences, 45% to 65% seen once. Selection for sequencing was limited to patients who had shown CD8+CD57+ cell expansion by flow cytometry. The chain employs TRBV19 and TRBJ1-3; perhaps TRBD1 as D (5 bases). The sequencing sample was made of sorted CD4+, CD8+, or CD8+CD57+ T cells (not recorded which) from PBMCs. This sequence originates from a human donor with aplastic anemia. The CDR3 sequence is CASSLSWGISGNTIYF. DNA of the CDR3: TGTGCCAGTAGTCTCTCGTGGGGGATCTCTGGAAACACCATATATTTT. The entire variable domain, with the rest obtained from reference TRBV19 and TRBJ1-3, is as follows: DGGITQSPKYLFRKEGQNVTLSCEQNLNHDAMYWYRQDPGQGLRLIYYSQIVNDFQKGDIAEGYSVSREKKESFPLTVTSAQKNPTAFYLCASSLSWGISGNTIYFGEGSWLTVV.